Sequencing of this T cell receptor beta chain was carried out in a study of blood T cell repertoires in COVID-19. Study-level information: The origin of the acute and convalescent COVID-19 samples was the United States, Italy and Spain. From T cells, B-cell-depleted T cells, or PBMCs came the material, which was cDNA or gDNA.

Original analysis: Reference gene primers were amplified, and this amplification served to estimate nucleated cell counts. Profiled with immunoSEQ multiplex PCR; TCRdb holds only in-frame clones, not every one. V, J and clone size reflect that table, while D and trimming were determined from the DNA. The repertoire holds 150,000 to 200,000 clones, with roughly nine tenths as singletons. The CDR3 loop spans 15 amino acids. Trimming stripped 6 bases from V and 4 bases from J, with 19 bases between. CDR1 SGDLS and CDR2 YYNGEE come from the germline V gene. This TCR came from a man aged 60-69 years with active or convalescent COVID-19. Sequencing was done on a sample of peripheral blood. This chain joins TRBV9 and TRBJ2-5; the D gene is possibly TRBD2 (6 bases). The CDR3 protein is CASTIEDGRGETQYF. The CDR3 DNA reads TGTGCCAGCACCATAGAGGATGGGCGGGGAGAGACCCAGTACTTC.